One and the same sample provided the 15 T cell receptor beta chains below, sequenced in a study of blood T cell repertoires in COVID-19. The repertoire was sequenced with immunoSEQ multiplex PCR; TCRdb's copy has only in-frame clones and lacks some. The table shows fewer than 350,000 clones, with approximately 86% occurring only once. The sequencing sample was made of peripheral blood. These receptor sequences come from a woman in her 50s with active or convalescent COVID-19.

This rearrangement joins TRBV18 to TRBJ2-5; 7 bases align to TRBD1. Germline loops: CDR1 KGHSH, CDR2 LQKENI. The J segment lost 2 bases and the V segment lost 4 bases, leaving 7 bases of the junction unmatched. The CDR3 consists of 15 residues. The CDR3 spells CASSLFGDRQETQYF. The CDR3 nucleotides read TGTGCCAGCTCACTGTTCGGGGACAGACAAGAGACCCAGTACTTC.

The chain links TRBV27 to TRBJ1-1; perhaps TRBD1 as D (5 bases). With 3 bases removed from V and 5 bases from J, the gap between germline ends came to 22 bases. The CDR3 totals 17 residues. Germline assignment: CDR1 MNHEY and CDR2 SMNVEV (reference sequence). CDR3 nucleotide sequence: TGTGCCAGCAGTTTCGGCCCGGGGGGTTTCTCAGGAACTGAAGCTTTCTTT. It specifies CASSFGPGGFSGTEAFF.

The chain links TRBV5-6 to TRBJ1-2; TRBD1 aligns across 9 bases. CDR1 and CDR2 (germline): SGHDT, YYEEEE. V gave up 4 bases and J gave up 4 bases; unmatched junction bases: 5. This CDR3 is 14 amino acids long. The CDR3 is CASSGTGRSYGYTF. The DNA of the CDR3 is TGTGCCAGCAGCGGGACAGGGCGATCCTATGGCTACACCTTC.

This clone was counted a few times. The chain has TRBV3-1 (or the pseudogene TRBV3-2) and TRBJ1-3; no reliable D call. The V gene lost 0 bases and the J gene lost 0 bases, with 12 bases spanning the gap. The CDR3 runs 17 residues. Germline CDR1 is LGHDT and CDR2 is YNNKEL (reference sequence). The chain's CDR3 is CASSQEGAMSSGNTIYF. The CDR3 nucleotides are TGTGCCAGCAGCCAAGAGGGAGCCATGAGCTCTGGAAACACCATATATTTT.

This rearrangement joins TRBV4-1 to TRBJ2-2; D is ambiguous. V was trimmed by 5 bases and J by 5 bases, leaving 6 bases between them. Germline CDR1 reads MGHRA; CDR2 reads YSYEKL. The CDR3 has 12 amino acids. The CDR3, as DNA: TGCGCCAGCAGCGAGAGGACCGGGGAGCTGTTTTTT. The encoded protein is CASSERTGELFF.

CDR3 DNA sequence: TGTGCCACACTGGTGACAGGCGACAGTTCACCCCTCCACTTT. It translates to CATLVTGDSSPLHF. The V and J genes are TRBV28 and TRBJ1-6; weak D call: TRBD1 (6 bases). V was cut by 10 bases and J by 9 bases, with 19 bases left in between. Germline V gives CDR1 MDHEN, CDR2 SYDVKM. The CDR3 covers 14 residues. The whole variable domain, filled in from reference TRBV28 and TRBJ1-6, reads DVKVTQSSRYLVKRTGEKVFLECVQDMDHENMFWYRQDPGLGLRLIYFSYDVKMKEKGDIPEGYSVSREKKERFSLILESASTNQTSMYLCATLVTGDSSPLHFGNGTRLTVT.

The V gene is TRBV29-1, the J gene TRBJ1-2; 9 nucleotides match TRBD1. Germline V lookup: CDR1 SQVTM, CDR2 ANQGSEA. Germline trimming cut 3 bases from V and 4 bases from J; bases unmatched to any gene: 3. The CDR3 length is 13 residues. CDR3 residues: CSVDRTGVYGYTF. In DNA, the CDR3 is TGCAGCGTTGATCGGACAGGGGTCTATGGCTACACCTTC.

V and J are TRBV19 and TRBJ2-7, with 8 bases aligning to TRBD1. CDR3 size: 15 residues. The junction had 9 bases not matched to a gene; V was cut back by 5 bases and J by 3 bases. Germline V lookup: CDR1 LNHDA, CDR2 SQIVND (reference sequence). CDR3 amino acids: CASSPRTGNFYEQYF. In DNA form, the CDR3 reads TGTGCCAGTAGTCCCAGGACAGGGAACTTCTACGAGCAGTACTTC. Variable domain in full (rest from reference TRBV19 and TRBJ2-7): DGGITQSPKYLFRKEGQNVTLSCEQNLNHDAMYWYRQDPGQGLRLIYYSQIVNDFQKGDIAEGYSVSREKKESFPLTVTSAQKNPTAFYLCASSPRTGNFYEQYFGPGTRLTVT.

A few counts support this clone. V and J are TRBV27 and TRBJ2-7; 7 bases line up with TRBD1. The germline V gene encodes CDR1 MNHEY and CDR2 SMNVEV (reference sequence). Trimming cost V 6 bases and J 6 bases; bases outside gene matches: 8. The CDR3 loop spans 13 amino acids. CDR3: CASRSEGAGEQYF. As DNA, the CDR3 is TGTGCCAGCAGATCCGAGGGGGCGGGCGAGCAGTACTTC.

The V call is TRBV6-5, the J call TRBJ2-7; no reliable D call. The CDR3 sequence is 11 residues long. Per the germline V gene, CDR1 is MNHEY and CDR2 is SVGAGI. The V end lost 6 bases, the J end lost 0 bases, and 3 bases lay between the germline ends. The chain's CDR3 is CASRSSYEQYF. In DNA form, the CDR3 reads TGTGCCAGCAGGAGCTCCTACGAGCAGTACTTC.

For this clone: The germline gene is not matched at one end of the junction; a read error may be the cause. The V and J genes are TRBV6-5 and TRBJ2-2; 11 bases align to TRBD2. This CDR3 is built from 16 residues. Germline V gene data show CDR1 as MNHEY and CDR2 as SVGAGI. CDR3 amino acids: CASSSIAGGPTRELFF. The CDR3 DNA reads TGTGCCAGCAGTTCGATAGCGGGAGGGCCCACCAGGGAGCTGTTTTTT.

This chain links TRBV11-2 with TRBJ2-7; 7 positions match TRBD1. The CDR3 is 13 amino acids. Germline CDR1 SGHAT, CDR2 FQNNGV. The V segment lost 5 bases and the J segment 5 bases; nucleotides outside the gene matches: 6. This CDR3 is CASSPVRGHEQYF. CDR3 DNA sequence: TGTGCCAGCAGCCCCGTAAGGGGGCACGAGCAGTACTTC.

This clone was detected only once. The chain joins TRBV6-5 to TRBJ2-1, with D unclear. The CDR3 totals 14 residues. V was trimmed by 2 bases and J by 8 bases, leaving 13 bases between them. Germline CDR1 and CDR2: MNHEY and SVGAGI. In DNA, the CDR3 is TGTGCCAGCAGTTACCAGTTCTTGGGCGATGAGCAGTTCTTC. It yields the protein CASSYQFLGDEQFF.

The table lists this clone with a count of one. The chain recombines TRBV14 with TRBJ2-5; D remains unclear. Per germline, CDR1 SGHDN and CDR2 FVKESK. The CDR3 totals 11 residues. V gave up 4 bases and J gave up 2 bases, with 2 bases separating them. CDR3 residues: CASSPQETQYF. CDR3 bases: TGTGCCAGCAGCCCTCAAGAGACCCAGTACTTC. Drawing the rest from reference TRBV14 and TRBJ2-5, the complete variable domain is EAGVTQFPSHSVIEKGQTVTLRCDPISGHDNLYWYRRVMGKEIKFLLHFVKESKQDESGMPNNRFLAERTGGTYSTLKVQPAELEDSGVYFCASSPQETQYFGPGTRLLVL.

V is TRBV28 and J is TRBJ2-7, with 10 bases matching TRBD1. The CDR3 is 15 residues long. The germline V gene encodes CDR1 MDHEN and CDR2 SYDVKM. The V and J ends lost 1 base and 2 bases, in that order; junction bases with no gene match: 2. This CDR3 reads CASSLSGTGAYEQYF. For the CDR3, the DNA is TGTGCCAGCAGTTTATCAGGGACAGGGGCCTACGAGCAGTACTTC.